One and the same sample provided the 5 T cell receptor beta chains below, sequenced in a study of cytomegalovirus exposure and HLA in healthy donors. Primers included in the PCR were 60 Vbeta and 13 Jbeta primers. The repertoire was sequenced with immunoSEQ multiplex PCR; TCRdb's copy has only in-frame clones and lacks some. Of tens of thousands of clones detected, 65% to 80% appear once; the ten largest clones hold almost 7%. The sample was PBMCs. The receptors originated from a man aged 25 to 40 in good health and CMV-seropositive.

The chain couples TRBV6-1 to TRBJ1-2; TRBD1 matches at 8 bases. The length of the CDR3 is 13 residues. Germline loops: CDR1 MNHNS, CDR2 SASEGT. Trimming cost V 11 bases and J 4 bases; bases outside gene matches: 9. The CDR3 nucleotides read TGTGCCGGTCGAACAGGGGGACGCTATGGCTACACCTTC. It yields the protein CAGRTGGRYGYTF.

J is TRBJ1-5 and V is TRBV4-3; TRBD1 is a possible D gene (6 bases). V was cut by 4 bases and J by 5 bases, with 12 bases left in between. Germline CDR1 and CDR2: LGHNA and YSLEER. The CDR3 extends over 14 amino acids. CDR3 residues: CASSLEQGHQPQHF. The CDR3 DNA sequence: TGCGCCAGCAGCCTTGAACAGGGACATCAGCCCCAGCATTTT.

This rearrangement joins TRBV2 to TRBJ1-5; TRBD1 is a possible D gene (6 bases). The CDR3 contains 15 residues. CDR1 is SNHLY and CDR2 is FYNNEI in the germline V gene. Trimming removed 6 bases from V and 3 bases from J, with 15 bases in between. The CDR3 protein is CASSEQGFDNQPQHF. CDR3 nucleotide sequence: TGTGCCAGCAGCGAACAGGGTTTTGACAATCAGCCCCAGCATTTT. Using reference TRBV2 and TRBJ1-5 for the parts outside the CDR3, the full variable domain is EPEVTQTPSHQVTQMGQEVILRCVPISNHLYFYWYRQILGQKVEFLVSFYNNEISEKSEIFDDQFSVERPDGSNFTLKIRSTKLEDSAMYFCASSEQGFDNQPQHFGDGTRLSIL.

This rearrangement joins TRBV28 to TRBJ1-2; the match to TRBD1 covers 9 bases. The CDR3 sequence is 17 residues long. CDR1 and CDR2 from the germline V gene are MDHEN and SYDVKM. V dropped 1 base and J dropped 4; count of bases not matched to a gene: 10. In nucleotides, the CDR3 is TGTGCCAGCAGTTTATTTAACCGGGACAGGGACCTCTATGGCTACACCTTC. Protein: CASSLFNRDRDLYGYTF.

This clone was seen a handful of times. The rearrangement links TRBV5-1 to TRBJ2-6, with D maybe TRBD1 (5 bases). The CDR3 spans 17 residues. Germline V CDR1 and CDR2: SGHRS, YFSETQ. The V end lost 4 bases, the J end lost 2 bases, and 16 bases lay between the germline ends. CDR3 nucleotide sequence: TGCGCCAGCAGCCCCCTCGCTTTAGGGGCTGGGGCCAACGTCCTGACTTTC. As protein: CASSPLALGAGANVLTF.